The 30 T cell receptor beta chains reported below all come from one sample, sequenced in a study of blood T cell repertoires in COVID-19. Here immunoSEQ multiplex PCR was the method, and the copy in TCRdb shows in-frame clones only, minus some. This table has roughly 200,000 clones, approximately 88% appearing once. The sequenced sample consisted of peripheral blood. The receptors stem from a man in his forties or fifties with acute or convalescent COVID-19.

The V gene is TRBV19, the J gene TRBJ1-1; 9 nucleotides match TRBD1. With 6 bases clipped from V and 6 bases from J, the junction kept 11 bases outside the gene matches. In germline, CDR1 is LNHDA, CDR2 SQIVND (reference sequence). This CDR3 spans 15 amino acids. CDR3 amino acids: CASREPGQGVPEAFF. DNA of the CDR3: TGTGCCAGTAGGGAACCGGGACAGGGTGTCCCTGAAGCTTTCTTT. Together with reference TRBV19 and TRBJ1-1, the CDR3 gives the full variable domain: DGGITQSPKYLFRKEGQNVTLSCEQNLNHDAMYWYRQDPGQGLRLIYYSQIVNDFQKGDIAEGYSVSREKKESFPLTVTSAQKNPTAFYLCASREPGQGVPEAFFGQGTRLTVV.

This clone was recorded only once. The chain combines TRBV2 with TRBJ2-2; 8 positions match TRBD2. CDR1 and CDR2 (germline): SNHLY, FYNNEI. The CDR3 contains 15 residues. V trimming: 7 bases; J trimming: 4 bases; junction bases outside the gene matches: 8. The chain's CDR3 is CASTQGLAGTGELFF. In nucleotides, the CDR3 is TGTGCCAGCACTCAAGGACTAGCAGGCACCGGGGAGCTGTTTTTT.

V and J are TRBV3-1 (or the pseudogene TRBV3-2) and TRBJ1-1; 7 bases line up with TRBD1. This CDR3 spans 14 amino acids. Germline V CDR1 and CDR2: LGHDT, YNNKEL (reference sequence). The ends lost 3 bases at V and 5 bases at J; junction bases unmatched: 6. The CDR3 region has the DNA TGTGCCAGCAGCCAGGCGACAGGGAAGACTGAAGCTTTCTTT. Its translation is CASSQATGKTEAFF.

This chain joins TRBV4-2 and TRBJ2-3; 9 bases agree with TRBD2. Germline V gene sequence: CDR1 LGHNA, CDR2 YNFKEQ. V shed 4 bases and J 2 bases; nucleotides not matched to a gene: 4. The CDR3 is made up of 15 amino acids. The CDR3 is CASSLRLADTDTQYF. The CDR3 nucleotides are TGTGCCAGCAGCCTTAGACTAGCGGACACAGATACGCAGTATTTT.

This clone was found a few times. The chain recombines TRBV19 with TRBJ1-2, with 9 bases matching TRBD1. The V gene end was trimmed by 10 bases and the J gene end by 0 bases; junction bases not matched to a gene: 6. Germline lookup yields CDR1 LNHDA and CDR2 SQIVND (reference sequence). This CDR3 comprises 14 residues. The DNA for the CDR3 is TGTGCCACGGACAGGGGTTCCTCTAACTATGGCTACACCTTC. It encodes CATDRGSSNYGYTF.

This chain uses TRBV6-1 with TRBJ1-1; D ambiguous. Trimming pared 2 bases from V and 1 base from J, leaving 8 bases between. The CDR3 has 14 residues. Germline CDR1 and CDR2: MNHNS and SASEGT. CDR3 nucleotide sequence: TGTGCCAGCAGTGAAATGGCGGAGAACACTGAAGCTTTCTTT. Residues: CASSEMAENTEAFF.

The rearrangement uses TRBV2 and TRBJ1-4; 8 positions match TRBD1. The germline V gene has CDR1 SNHLY and CDR2 FYNNEI. The CDR3 spans 13 residues. J gave up 12 bases and V 6 bases, and 9 bases lay outside the gene matches. This CDR3 reads CASSYDRGPELFF. DNA of the CDR3: TGTGCCAGCAGCTATGACAGGGGACCAGAACTGTTTTTT.

The chain is built from TRBV2 and TRBJ1-1; weak D call: TRBD1 (5 bases). V lost 5 bases to trimming and J lost 4 bases, with 8 bases between them. The CDR3 spans 12 residues. Germline V gives CDR1 SNHLY, CDR2 FYNNEI. DNA of the CDR3: TGTGCCAGCAGTATAGGGGTCACTGAAGCTTTCTTT. Translation: CASSIGVTEAFF.

V is TRBV19 and J is TRBJ1-5; 8 positions agree with TRBD1. Germline V gene sequence: CDR1 LNHDA, CDR2 SQIVND (reference sequence). The CDR3 length is 13 residues. The V segment lost 9 bases and the J segment 2 bases; nucleotides outside the gene matches: 3. CDR3 amino acids: CASKTGGNQPQHF. The CDR3 bases are TGTGCCAGCAAGACAGGGGGCAATCAGCCCCAGCATTTT.

The V and J genes are TRBV7-9 and TRBJ1-2; D call uncertain. The CDR3 runs to 14 residues. Germline V lookup: CDR1 SEHNR, CDR2 FQNEAQ (reference sequence). V was trimmed by 0 bases and J by 0 bases, leaving 5 bases between them. The CDR3 DNA sequence: TGTGCCAGCAGCTTAGCCCTCCCTAACTATGGCTACACCTTC. This sequence encodes CASSLALPNYGYTF.

This rearrangement joins TRBV3-1 (or the pseudogene TRBV3-2) to TRBJ1-2; D not resolved. Germline CDR1 is LGHDT and CDR2 is YNNKEL (reference sequence). The germline V and J ends were trimmed by 4 bases and 8 bases, with 14 bases remaining between them. The CDR3 is 13 residues long. The CDR3 here is CASSPSLVVGYTF. For the CDR3, the DNA is TGTGCCAGCAGCCCTTCATTAGTGGTCGGCTACACCTTC.

V usage is TRBV15 and J usage is TRBJ1-4, with D possibly being TRBD1 (6 bases). The CDR3 is 16 amino acids. CDR1 LNHNV and CDR2 YYDKDF come from the germline V gene (reference sequence). V dropped 2 bases and J dropped 3 bases, with 13 bases sitting between them. CDR3 sequence: CATSRLPRQANEKLFF. DNA for the CDR3: TGTGCCACCAGCAGACTTCCCCGACAGGCTAATGAAAAACTGTTTTTT.

The chain has TRBV2 and TRBJ2-5; maybe TRBD1 (5 bases). In germline, CDR1 is SNHLY, CDR2 FYNNEI. This CDR3 has 14 amino acids. V lost 3 bases to trimming and J lost 3 bases, with 11 bases between them. The CDR3 bases are TGTGCCAGCAGTGAGATCCCAGGGAAAGAGACCCAGTACTTC. As protein: CASSEIPGKETQYF.

The gene calls are TRBV19 and TRBJ2-3, with 9 bases matching TRBD2. The CDR3 loop spans 12 amino acids. After removal of 3 bases from V and 11 bases from J, the junction contained 3 bases not matched to a gene. The germline V gene encodes CDR1 LNHDA and CDR2 SQIVND (reference sequence). As DNA, the CDR3 is TGTGCCAGTAGTATGACTAGCGGTGAGCAGTATTTT. Its protein is CASSMTSGEQYF.

This rearrangement joins TRBV10-3 to TRBJ1-2; D gene ambiguous. V lost 0 bases, J lost 10 bases, and 18 bases lay in between. This CDR3 spans 15 amino acids. Looked up from germline, CDR1 is ENHRY and CDR2 is SYGVKD. CDR3 DNA sequence: TGTGCCATCAGTGAGTCGAAAAGTGGAGTGACCCACTACACCTTC. Its protein is CAISESKSGVTHYTF.

This clone has only a few counts. CDR3 DNA sequence: TGTGCCAGCAGTGAAGTGGGGAGGGAGTTTGCTAACTATGGCTACACCTTC. It encodes CASSEVGREFANYGYTF. The chain couples TRBV2 to TRBJ1-2; D unresolved. The CDR3 spans 17 residues. The V end was cut by 1 base, the J end by 0 bases, with 15 bases between. Germline V gives CDR1 SNHLY, CDR2 FYNNEI.

This chain connects TRBV5-1 to TRBJ2-7; D might be TRBD2 (5 bases). This CDR3 comprises 12 residues. The V and J ends lost 4 bases and 6 bases respectively, with 11 bases between them. Germline-derived CDR1 and CDR2 are SGHRS and YFSETQ. CDR3 amino acids: CASSRYGGEQYF. In DNA, the CDR3 is TGCGCCAGCAGCAGGTATGGAGGCGAGCAGTACTTC.

J is TRBJ2-2 and V is TRBV7-8, with 9 bases matching TRBD1. V was pared by 5 bases and J by 7 bases, with 8 bases of the junction left unmatched. CDR1 and CDR2 from the germline V gene are SGHVS and FQNEAQ. The CDR3 contains 15 residues. The CDR3 spells CASSPPRTGDGELFF. DNA for the CDR3: TGTGCCAGCAGCCCTCCGAGGACAGGGGACGGGGAGCTGTTTTTT.

V is TRBV28 and J is TRBJ1-1; TRBD1 matches at 7 bases. The CDR3 sequence is 12 residues long. Germline V gene sequence: CDR1 MDHEN, CDR2 SYDVKM. The ends lost 5 bases at V and 8 bases at J; junction bases unmatched: 5. The CDR3 protein is CASSRQGPEAFF. DNA of the CDR3: TGTGCCAGCAGTCGACAGGGCCCCGAAGCTTTCTTT.

The genes are TRBV4-2 and TRBJ1-2, with unresolved D. CDR3 size: 13 residues. The germline V gene encodes CDR1 LGHNA and CDR2 YNFKEQ. V was trimmed by 1 base and J by 4 bases, leaving 7 bases between them. CDR3 in amino acids: CASSQVVGYGYTF. In DNA, the CDR3 is TGTGCCAGCAGCCAAGTTGTCGGCTATGGCTACACCTTC.

The sample holds one count of this clone. The rearrangement uses TRBV6-2 or TRBV6-3 and TRBJ1-2, with D perhaps matching TRBD1 (6 bases). This CDR3 spans 14 amino acids. V lost 4 bases to trimming and J lost 2 bases, with 11 bases between them. CDR1 MNHEY and CDR2 SVGEGT come from the germline V gene. The CDR3 spells CASSLDRQNYGYTF. As DNA, the CDR3 is TGTGCCAGCAGTTTGGACAGACAGAACTATGGCTACACCTTC.

The V and J genes are TRBV5-6 and TRBJ2-1; D perhaps matches TRBD2 (6 bases). The CDR3 has 15 residues. Per germline, CDR1 SGHDT and CDR2 YYEEEE. V lost 0 bases to trimming and J lost 1 base, with 8 bases between them. CDR3 amino acids: CASSLVEGSYNEQFF. The CDR3, as DNA: TGTGCCAGCAGCTTGGTGGAGGGGTCCTACAATGAGCAGTTCTTC.

V gene TRBV5-4 combines with J gene TRBJ2-1, with 12 bases identical to TRBD2. Unmatched junction bases numbered 7, after V lost 1 base and J lost 5 bases. Germline V gene data show CDR1 as SGHNT and CDR2 as YYREEE (reference sequence). The length of the CDR3 is 17 residues. The CDR3 protein is CASSLTLLAGGNNEQFF. The CDR3, as DNA: TGTGCCAGCAGCTTGACGCTACTAGCGGGAGGAAACAATGAGCAGTTCTTC.

The chain combines TRBV5-4 with TRBJ1-3; no reliable D call. The CDR3 runs to 13 residues. Germline values: CDR1 SGHNT, CDR2 YYREEE (reference sequence). V lost 4 bases, J lost 4 bases, and 9 bases lay in between. The CDR3 DNA reads as TGTGCCAGCAGCCCAGGTGTGGGAAACACCATATATTTT. It translates to CASSPGVGNTIYF.

CDR3 DNA: TGTGCCTGGAGGGGGGGACAGTACTATGGCTACACCTTC. Translation gives CAWRGGQYYGYTF. The V call is TRBV30, the J call TRBJ1-2, with 7 bases matching TRBD1. CDR1 is GTSNPN, CDR2 SVGIG, per germline (reference sequence). The CDR3 is made up of 13 amino acids. Losses at the gene ends were 3 bases for V and 3 bases for J; bases not matched to a gene: 4.

This clone has more than one count but fewer than ten. CDR3 DNA: TGTGCCAGCAGCCGAGGACAGGGGGCGCGTGGAGAGACCCAGTACTTC. This translates into CASSRGQGARGETQYF. This rearrangement joins TRBV5-5 to TRBJ2-5; 11 positions match TRBD1. This CDR3 is built from 16 residues. The germline gives CDR1 SGHKS, CDR2 YYEKEE (reference sequence). V dropped 4 bases and J dropped 4; count of bases not matched to a gene: 9.

The chain has TRBV11-3 and TRBJ2-2; TRBD1 agrees at 7 bases. Trimming took 5 bases from V and 6 from J; bases not matched to a gene: 6. Per the germline V gene, CDR1 is SGHNT and CDR2 is YENEEA. There are 14 residues in the CDR3. The chain's CDR3 is CASSKTGLAGELFF. CDR3 DNA sequence: TGTGCCAGCAGCAAGACAGGGTTGGCCGGGGAGCTGTTTTTT.

The chain couples TRBV19 to TRBJ2-3, with 7 nucleotides matching TRBD1. Germline V gene data show CDR1 as LNHDA and CDR2 as SQIVND (reference sequence). V shed 6 bases and J 0 bases; nucleotides not matched to a gene: 3. The CDR3 sequence is 14 residues long. The CDR3 bases are TGTGCCAGTAGCACAGGGGCGAGCACAGATACGCAGTATTTT. This codes for CASSTGASTDTQYF.

J is TRBJ1-2 and V is TRBV19; D gene unclear. V lost 3 bases to trimming and J lost 4 bases, with 15 bases between them. CDR1 is LNHDA, CDR2 SQIVND, per germline (reference sequence). The CDR3 runs to 15 residues. CDR3 residues: CASSIGWFEGYGYTF. The CDR3 DNA follows: TGTGCCAGTAGTATTGGGTGGTTTGAGGGCTATGGCTACACCTTC.

The chain recombines TRBV12-2 with TRBJ1-6; the D call TRBD1 from the table was never checked on the DNA. TRBV12-2 is reported as a pseudogene. CDR3 length: 15 residues. The CDR3 loop is CARPTRDREIPPLHF. The CDR3 DNA follows: TGTGCAAGGCCAACCCGGGACAGGGAGATCCCACCCCTCCACTTT.